What follows describes a single T cell receptor beta chain. Some clones are missing from TCRdb's copy, which holds only in-frame ones; the method was immunoSEQ multiplex PCR. The repertoire holds fewer than 40,000 clones, with approximately 92% as singletons. This sample was included in a study of chemoradiotherapy in HPV16-positive cancers. Germline trimming cut 1 base from V and 7 bases from J; bases unmatched to any gene: 4. The CDR3 has 15 residues. Germline loops: CDR1 SEHNR, CDR2 FQNEAQ (reference sequence). The sample consisted of blood, taken from a patient who underwent chemoradiotherapy. The receptor was derived from a human donor with HPV-associated anogenital cancer. The V call is TRBV7-9, the J call TRBJ1-6; the match to TRBD1 covers 7 bases. CDR3 nucleotides: TGTGCCAGCAGCTTAGGGGGGGGACAGAATTCACCCCTCCACTTT. Amino acid sequence: CASSLGGGQNSPLHF.